The 9 T cell receptor beta chains below all came from one sample that was sequenced in a study of spatial heterogeneity in lung cancer. Time point in this sample: sample taken at primary tumor resection. Unsorted whole RNA samples from tumor, nontumor lung or frozen PBMC were sequenced. TCRdb recomputed calls from the 5' RACE reads with MiXCR, one row per CDR3 protein. The profile covers 43,000 or so distinct CDR3 sequences, with around 6.5% appearing a single time and roughly 45% taken by the ten largest. Material: PBMCs, obtained at surgery. All receptors come from a female donor with early-stage non-small cell lung cancer.

This clonotype was recorded at least ten times. The V call is TRBV20-1, the J call TRBJ2-3; TRBD2 matches at 7 bases. Germline-derived CDR1 and CDR2 are DFQATT and SNEGSKA (reference sequence). The CDR3 loop spans 18 amino acids. The V gene end was trimmed by 6 bases and the J gene end by 1 base; junction bases not matched to a gene: 19. CDR3 DNA sequence: TGCAGTGCCCCAAGGCCCCACATGGGACTAACGGGCACAGATACGCAGTATTTT. Amino acid sequence: CSAPRPHMGLTGTDTQYF.

The rearrangement links TRBV7-2 to TRBJ2-1; tentatively, D is TRBD2 (6 bases). The germline V and J ends were trimmed by 3 bases and 5 bases, with 11 bases remaining between them. This CDR3 spans 14 amino acids. CDR1 and CDR2 from the germline V gene are SGHTA and FQGNSA. The CDR3 spells CASSLRWEDNEQFF. The CDR3 coding sequence is TGTGCCAGCAGCTTGCGGTGGGAGGACAATGAGCAGTTCTTC.

This clonotype has a count of ten or more. This chain links TRBV6-6 with TRBJ1-4; 7 bases fit TRBD1. Trimming cost V 7 bases and J 5 bases; bases outside gene matches: 4. Germline assignment: CDR1 MNHNY and CDR2 SVGAGI (reference sequence). CDR3 length: 13 residues. The CDR3 protein is CASMGTVNEKLFF. CDR3 DNA sequence: TGTGCCAGCATGGGGACAGTAAATGAAAAACTGTTTTTT.

This clonotype was found a few times. The V gene is TRBV6-1, the J gene TRBJ1-1, with D maybe TRBD1 (5 bases). The CDR3 runs to 13 residues. Germline CDR1 MNHNS, CDR2 SASEGT. The germline V and J ends were trimmed by 7 bases and 1 base, with 10 bases remaining between them. The CDR3 spells CASKRDPNTEAFF. CDR3 sequence (DNA): TGTGCCAGCAAGCGGGACCCGAACACTGAAGCTTTCTTT.

This clonotype came up many times. The gene calls are TRBV20-1 and TRBJ2-3; D gene unclear. V lost 6 bases and J 1 base, leaving 14 bases between the germline ends. The CDR3 totals 14 residues. Per germline, CDR1 DFQATT and CDR2 SNEGSKA (reference sequence). CDR3 DNA sequence: TGCAGTGCCCGGGTCTTTCCGGGCACAGATACGCAGTATTTT. Translated: CSARVFPGTDTQYF.

The V call is TRBV7-2, the J call TRBJ2-1; no reliable D call. V dropped 5 bases and J dropped 9 bases, with 14 bases sitting between them. Looked up from germline, CDR1 is SGHTA and CDR2 is FQGNSA. CDR3 length: 13 amino acids. The CDR3 protein is CASSPTGIAEQFF. CDR3 in DNA: TGTGCCAGCAGCCCGACCGGAATTGCTGAGCAGTTCTTC. Based on the CDR3 plus reference TRBV7-2 and TRBJ2-1, the full variable domain is GAGVSQSPSNKVTEKGKDVELRCDPISGHTALYWYRQSLGQGLEFLIYFQGNSAPDKSGLPSDRFSAERTGGSVSTLTIQRTQQEDSAVYLCASSPTGIAEQFFGPGTRLTVL.

The table lists this clonotype with many counts. The CDR3 reads CASSIQNYGYTF. The CDR3 region has the DNA TGTGCCAGTAGTATTCAGAACTATGGCTACACCTTC. The rearrangement links TRBV19 to TRBJ1-2; D call uncertain. Germline-derived CDR1 and CDR2 are LNHDA and SQIVND (reference sequence). The CDR3 loop spans 12 amino acids. The ends were cut back, 3 bases at V and 2 bases at J, with 4 bases in the middle.

This clonotype has only a few counts. The rearrangement joins TRBV25-1 to TRBJ1-2; TRBD1 is a possible D gene (5 bases). CDR3 size: 12 residues. Germline CDR1 MGHDK, CDR2 SYGVNS. The V end lost 5 bases, the J end lost 5 bases, and 9 bases lay between the germline ends. This CDR3 reads CASSFQGYGYTF. The CDR3 DNA is TGTGCCAGCAGTTTTCAGGGTTATGGCTACACCTTC.

The chain links TRBV2 to TRBJ2-7; weak D call: TRBD1 (5 bases). The germline CDR1 and CDR2 sequences are SNHLY and FYNNEI. This CDR3 region has 12 residues. Trimming pared 6 bases from V and 1 base from J, leaving 7 bases between. The chain's CDR3 is CASRGESYEQYF. The CDR3 region has the DNA TGTGCCAGCAGAGGGGAATCCTACGAGCAGTACTTC.